What follows are 2 T cell receptor beta chains derived from one specimen sequenced in a study of blood T cell repertoires in COVID-19. The assay was immunoSEQ multiplex PCR, and TCRdb's table has in-frame clones only and misses some. The table shows over 80,000 clones, with about 88% occurring only once. The specimen was peripheral blood. These receptors were obtained from a woman over 75 with acute or convalescent COVID-19.

In nucleotides, the CDR3 is TGTGCCAGCAGCCAGGATCTAGGATTACCTAGTTATGGCTACACCTTC. Amino acid sequence: CASSQDLGLPSYGYTF. The rearrangement links TRBV7-8 to TRBJ1-2, with D unclear. The CDR3 runs to 16 residues. The V gene's germline CDR1 is SGHVS and CDR2 FQNEAQ. Trimming took off 5 bases at V and 5 bases at J, with 21 bases between the two ends. Drawing the rest from reference TRBV7-8 and TRBJ1-2, the complete variable domain is GAGVSQSPRYKVAKRGQDVALRCDPISGHVSLFWYQQALGQGPEFLTYFQNEAQLDKSGLPSDRFFAERPEGSVSTLKIQRTQQEDSAVYLCASSQDLGLPSYGYTFGSGTRLTVV.

The chain has TRBV29-1 and TRBJ1-1; D is perhaps TRBD1 (5 bases). Trimming took 7 bases from V and 6 from J, leaving 15 bases between them. The CDR3 sequence is 12 residues long. CDR1 and CDR2 (germline): SQVTM, ANQGSEA. Here the CDR3 DNA reads TGCAGCGCCGCTCATGGGGCCCCTGAAGCTTTCTTT. It codes for CSAAHGAPEAFF.